This T cell receptor beta chain was observed in a study of regulatory T cells in long-lasting Graves disease. The junction had 8 bases not matched to a gene; V was cut back by 7 bases and J by 3 bases. Germline assignment: CDR1 LNHNV and CDR2 YYDKDF (reference sequence). The CDR3 is made up of 15 amino acids. The study's findings and limits: Persistent disease was characterized by preferential usage of TRBV28, TRBJ1-2 and TRBJ2-5.

Time point reported: newly diagnosed GD, antithyroid drugs for less than 3 months. Extracted RNA from PBMCs served as the source of the TCR library. Arm-PCR of CDR3 regions with iRepertoire HTBI primers generated TCR beta libraries. In TCRdb, the multiplex PCR reads were re-called with MiXCR into one record per CDR3 protein. The sample yields 350,000 to 550,000 distinct CDR3 sequences, under 15% seen once. This clonotype turned up a few times. The antigen is undetermined. This same sample was also part of a study on T cells in Graves' hyperthyroidism and ophthalmopathy.

The rearrangement uses TRBV15 and TRBJ2-2; the match to TRBD2 covers 7 bases. The source material was peripheral blood mononuclear cells (PBMCs), sampled at new diagnosis, from a patient treated with antithyroid drugs. This TCR came from a woman in her thirties with Graves disease. The CDR3 loop reads CATKQGLVYTGELFF. The CDR3 region has the DNA TGTGCCACCAAACAAGGACTAGTATACACCGGGGAGCTGTTTTTT.